The 14 T cell receptor beta chains below all came from one sample that was sequenced in a study of blood T cell repertoires in COVID-19. Generated by immunoSEQ multiplex PCR, the TCRdb table keeps only in-frame clones and is missing some. The data contain over 250,000 clones, 80% to 90% of them singletons. Sample: peripheral blood. The receptor source for this set is a woman aged 45 to 65 who had recovered from COVID-19.

This sequence joins TRBV5-6 and TRBJ2-5; TRBD2 is a possible D gene (6 bases). V was trimmed by 0 bases and J by 0 bases, leaving 6 bases between them. The CDR3 runs to 14 residues. CDR1 is SGHDT, CDR2 YYEEEE, per germline. Here the CDR3 reads CASSLGGNQETQYF. In nucleotides, the CDR3 is TGTGCCAGCAGCTTGGGCGGGAACCAAGAGACCCAGTACTTC. Based on the CDR3 plus reference TRBV5-6 and TRBJ2-5, the full variable domain is DAGVTQSPTHLIKTRGQQVTLRCSPKSGHDTVSWYQQALGQGPQFIFQYYEEEERQRGNFPDRFSGHQFPNYSSELNVNALLLGDSALYLCASSLGGNQETQYFGPGTRLLVL.

The chain has TRBV19 and TRBJ1-1, with D perhaps TRBD1 (5 bases). Germline V gene lookup returns CDR1 LNHDA and CDR2 SQIVND (reference sequence). V was cut by 6 bases and J by 2 bases, with 19 bases left in between. There are 16 residues in the CDR3. The chain's CDR3 is CASRVRGPRANTEAFF. The CDR3 DNA reads TGTGCCAGTAGAGTACGTGGCCCCAGGGCTAACACTGAAGCTTTCTTT.

This clone was observed a few times. V gene TRBV19 combines with J gene TRBJ2-1; TRBD1 matches at 12 bases. There are 17 residues in the CDR3. The germline V gene encodes CDR1 LNHDA and CDR2 SQIVND (reference sequence). J lost 2 bases, V lost 3 bases, and 5 bases had no gene match. The CDR3 loop is CASSMGTGGIPYNEQFF. The CDR3 DNA follows: TGTGCCAGTAGTATGGGGACAGGGGGCATCCCCTACAATGAGCAGTTCTTC.

This rearrangement joins TRBV11-2 to TRBJ1-6, with D possibly matching TRBD1 (5 bases). The CDR3 has 14 amino acids. V was pared by 0 bases and J by 10 bases, with 10 bases between. Germline lookup yields CDR1 SGHAT and CDR2 FQNNGV. For the CDR3, the DNA is TGTGCCAGCAGCTTAGAGGGACTTAGGTCACCCCTCCACTTT. It codes for CASSLEGLRSPLHF.

This clone was found a few times. The V gene is TRBV28, the J gene TRBJ2-7; D possibly corresponds to TRBD2 (5 bases). Germline assignment: CDR1 MDHEN and CDR2 SYDVKM. Trimming removed 5 bases from V and 1 base from J, with 12 bases in between. The CDR3 loop spans 14 amino acids. For the CDR3, the DNA is TGTGCCAGCAGTCGTCCAGCGGCTTCCTACGAGCAGTACTTC. Amino acids: CASSRPAASYEQYF.

The genes are TRBV19 and TRBJ1-2, with D perhaps TRBD1 (6 bases). The CDR3 totals 17 residues. V was shortened by 5 bases and J by 7 bases, with 26 bases between the two germline ends. Per the germline V gene, CDR1 is LNHDA and CDR2 is SQIVND (reference sequence). The CDR3 protein is CASSPYIPNLQGSGYTF. CDR3 nucleotides: TGTGCCAGTAGTCCATATATTCCCAACCTACAGGGTTCTGGCTACACCTTC.

The V gene is TRBV19, the J gene TRBJ1-6; D is possibly TRBD1 (6 bases). The germline V gene has CDR1 LNHDA and CDR2 SQIVND (reference sequence). The ends were cut back, 3 bases at V and 6 bases at J, with 12 bases in the middle. The CDR3 totals 15 residues. CDR3 coding DNA: TGTGCCAGTAGTATTCTAGAGGGGGTTAATTCACCCCTCCACTTT. Its translation is CASSILEGVNSPLHF.

The rearrangement uses TRBV23-1 and TRBJ2-1; 13 bases line up with TRBD2. TRBV23-1 counts as an open reading frame of uncertain function. This CDR3 is 18 amino acids long. CDR3 in DNA: TGCGCTCTAGTCTTGACTACTAGCGGGAGGGCCCTCTACAATGAGCAGTTCTTC. This gives the protein CALVLTTSGRALYNEQFF.

The chain has TRBV5-4 and TRBJ2-1; D might be TRBD2 (6 bases). V lost 0 bases and J lost 6, with 13 bases in between. This CDR3 region has 15 residues. Germline V gives CDR1 SGHNT, CDR2 YYREEE (reference sequence). The CDR3 loop reads CASSLAGYGGNEQFF. The DNA of the CDR3 is TGTGCCAGCAGCTTGGCTGGGTACGGGGGCAATGAGCAGTTCTTC.

This chain joins TRBV9 and TRBJ2-5, with 7 bases lining up with TRBD1. The CDR3 has 15 amino acids. V shed 4 bases and J 3 bases; nucleotides not matched to a gene: 9. Germline V CDR1 and CDR2: SGDLS, YYNGEE. The DNA for the CDR3 is TGTGCCAGCAGCCAGTCGACAGGGATGGAAGAGACCCAGTACTTC. Its translation is CASSQSTGMEETQYF.

The chain uses TRBV7-6 and TRBJ2-1, with TRBD2 matching over 8 bases. With 1 base clipped from V and 2 bases from J, the junction kept 7 bases outside the gene matches. Germline CDR1 and CDR2: SGHVS and FNYEAQ. The CDR3 totals 17 residues. The CDR3, as DNA: TGTGCCAGCAGCTTAGGGGCTAGCGGGTACCCCTACAATGAGCAGTTCTTC. This sequence encodes CASSLGASGYPYNEQFF. Full variable domain (rest looked up from reference TRBV7-6 and TRBJ2-1): GAGVSQSPRYKVTKRGQDVALRCDPISGHVSLYWYRQALGQGPEFLTYFNYEAQQDKSGLPNDRFSAERPEGSISTLTIQRTEQRDSAMYRCASSLGASGYPYNEQFFGPGTRLTVL.

The chain couples TRBV25-1 to TRBJ2-7, with TRBD2 as a possible D gene (7 bases). In germline, CDR1 is MGHDK, CDR2 SYGVNS. The CDR3 runs 13 residues. V lost 8 bases to trimming and J lost 4 bases, with 15 bases between them. CDR3 nucleotides: TGTGCCAGCGGGGAGGGGGGAATTTACGAGCAGTACTTC. It encodes CASGEGGIYEQYF.

On this clone: Other DNA sequences from this sample encode an identical CDR3 as well. The chain carries TRBV9 and TRBJ1-3; D is ambiguous. Deletions cut 0 bases from V and 0 bases from J, with 7 bases between. Looked up from germline, CDR1 is SGDLS and CDR2 is YYNGEE. The CDR3 totals 15 residues. CDR3 region: CASSVGGVSGNTIYF. The CDR3 DNA reads TGTGCCAGCAGCGTAGGAGGTGTCTCTGGAAACACCATATATTTT.

The chain uses TRBV11-1 and TRBJ2-1; no firm D call. The CDR3 is made up of 16 amino acids. The germline gives CDR1 SGHAT, CDR2 FQDESV (reference sequence). V was pared by 3 bases and J by 5 bases, with 17 bases between. CDR3 residues: CASSFSSVSINNEQFF. CDR3 DNA sequence: TGTGCCAGCAGCTTCTCGTCTGTCAGTATAAACAATGAGCAGTTCTTC.